This record concerns one TCR beta chain sequence. Its recognized antigen is unknown. Base-call qualities are not available, and no considerably larger clone is one nucleotide away. These data are taken from a study of CD8 T cells in Susac syndrome (dated 2019 in TCRdb). Study-wide context: Repertoire sequencing was used to test whether CD8+ T cell activation and differentiation in Susac syndrome was antigen driven. Study-wide findings and limitations: The number of individuals in the TCR sequencing and HLA analysis was acknowledged as relatively small.

RNA was extracted with the RNeasy kit and roughly 0.45 to 1 ug was reverse transcribed using random hexamers. TCR beta CDR3 regions were amplified with the immunoSEQ multiplex PCR assay covering 54 Vbeta and 13 Jbeta segments. PCR amplification bias was corrected by using a synthetic template baseline for primer optimization and computational correction. Regarding the original processing steps: Reads were assigned to V, D and J genes according to IMGT and analyzed in immunoSEQ Analyzer, with only productive sequences retained. Clonality was computed as one minus Shannon entropy normalized by log2 of the number of productive unique sequences. For each patient and control, public and private clones were evaluated among the 100 most prevalent clones. Clones were defined as Susac-specific if absent from the healthy and MS cohorts, from 1052 published viral clones and from other ImmuneACCESS disease sequences. TCRdb trimmed public reads at Q25 via fastp, called clones via MiXCR and kept in-frame beta chains. Rows are unified per CDR3 protein, each entry keeping the most common DNA and genes. V and J calls and clone size were set by TCRdb, not the authors. The sample yields 190,000 or so distinct CDR3 sequences; roughly 96% were counted once. The biggest ten clones account for 0.093% of the sample.

Looking up the germline V gene yields CDR1 KGHDR and CDR2 SFDVKD. The CDR3 starts with the cysteine, ends with the phenylalanine, and has 11 residues. The DNA shown is the 33-base CDR3, in frame from base 1. V was cut back by 12 bases and J by 2 bases, leaving a gap of 10 bases between them. High-throughput TCR beta sequencing profiled peripheral blood CD8+ and CD4+ T cells from healthy donors, Susac syndrome patients and multiple sclerosis patients. Multiple sclerosis controls were treatment-naive patients with stable or active relapsing-remitting disease fulfilling revised McDonald criteria. Bulk CD8+ and CD4+ T cells were purified by magnetic negative isolation, while CD8+ TEMRA cells were enriched using FACS. Blood was collected in EDTA tubes and processed within 24 hours, with PBMCs isolated through density gradient centrifugation. PBMCs destined for TCR sequencing were cryopreserved in liquid nitrogen and later thawed in a 37 °C water bath. The sorted or isolated CD4+, CD8+ and CD8+ TEMRA cells had a purity of 90% or higher.

Sample: CD4+ T cells from PBMCs. In this chain, TRBV24-1 is recombined with TRBJ2-7; no D gene can be assigned with confidence. The source of this sequence is a human donor with multiple sclerosis. In nucleotides, the sequence is TGTGCCCTCCGGCCCACCTACGAGCAGTACTTC. Its protein reads: CALRPTYEQYF.